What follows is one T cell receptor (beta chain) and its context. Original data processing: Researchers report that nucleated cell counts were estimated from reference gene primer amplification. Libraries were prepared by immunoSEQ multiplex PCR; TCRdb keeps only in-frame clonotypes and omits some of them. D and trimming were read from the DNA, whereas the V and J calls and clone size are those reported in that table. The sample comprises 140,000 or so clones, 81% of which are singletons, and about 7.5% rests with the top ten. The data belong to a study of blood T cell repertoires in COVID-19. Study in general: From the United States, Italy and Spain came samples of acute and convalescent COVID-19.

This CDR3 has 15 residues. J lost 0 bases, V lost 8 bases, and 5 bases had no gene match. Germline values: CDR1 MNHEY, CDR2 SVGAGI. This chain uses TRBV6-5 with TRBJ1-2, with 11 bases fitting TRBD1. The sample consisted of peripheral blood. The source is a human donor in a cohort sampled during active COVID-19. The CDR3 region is CASQGTGGANYGYTF. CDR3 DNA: TGTGCCAGCCAAGGGACAGGGGGGGCTAACTATGGCTACACCTTC.